This entry features one T cell receptor (beta chain) sequence. Its antigen is as yet unknown. The sample originates from a study of T cell repertoires in cytomegalovirus infection. Study overall: Matching HLA type and CMV infection were both indicated by public TCR beta signatures.

This CDR3 spans 13 amino acids. Germline values: CDR1 SGHNT, CDR2 YYREEE (reference sequence). With 3 bases removed from V and 3 bases from J, the gap between germline ends came to 10 bases. MiXCR, applied by TCRdb to the reads, yields one record per CDR3 protein. The sample has 200,000 or so distinct CDR3 sequences, 25% to 30% seen once. Study-wide results and limits: Summed frequency of public TCR beta families distinguished CMV carriers with the relevant HLA. Dominating the ex vivo response were TCR beta clonotypes that were CMV-specific and HLA-C-restricted.

This rearrangement joins TRBV5-4 to TRBJ2-7; D is unresolved. Specimen: PBMCs. The receptor was isolated from a human donor in good health (CMV status not recorded). Some clones in this sample may be carry-over from other donors' samples. CDR3 DNA sequence: TGTGCCAGCAGCTCCCGACGAGGCTACGAGCAGTACTTC. Translating gives CASSSRRGYEQYF.